This T cell receptor beta chain was documented in a study of blood T cell repertoires in COVID-19. Study-level background: T cells, B-cell-depleted T cells, or PBMCs supplied cDNA or gDNA.

Original processing notes: Estimated nucleated cell counts came from reference gene primer amplification. Profiling relied on immunoSEQ multiplex PCR, and the TCRdb table lists in-frame clones only, not all of them. V, J and clone size derive from that table, while D and trimming were established from the DNA sequence. Counted here are a few hundred thousand clones, 87% occurring once; the ten biggest clones make up roughly 3%. The J segment lost 5 bases and the V segment lost 5 bases, leaving 7 bases of the junction unmatched. Germline V gives CDR1 SQVTM, CDR2 ANQGSEA. CDR3 length equals 13 residues. Across about two dozen US areas, participants ranged in age from 18 to 89 years. Which cohort a participant joined came from the clinical history participants gave.

The chain couples TRBV29-1 to TRBJ2-5; 8 nucleotides line up with TRBD1. The sequence came from a woman in her 30s who had recovered from COVID-19. What was sequenced was PBMCs or T cells enriched from blood (not recorded which). The DNA of the CDR3 is TGCAGCGTTTGGACAGGGAGAGCGGAGACCCAGTACTTC. Encoded protein: CSVWTGRAETQYF. Drawing the rest from reference TRBV29-1 and TRBJ2-5, the complete variable domain is SAVISQKPSRDICQRGTSLTIQCQVDSQVTMMFWYRQQPGQSLTLIATANQGSEATYESGFVIDKFPISRPNLTFSTLTVSNMSPEDSSIYLCSVWTGRAETQYFGPGTRLLVL.